What follows describes a single T cell receptor (beta chain). Its target is not known. The time point here: week 47, end of study. Alongside topical imiquimod, each dose of vaccine comprised 300 ug of mutant IDH1 20-mer peptide. Libraries were prepared by immunoSEQ multiplex PCR; TCRdb keeps only in-frame clonotypes and omits some of them. The sample carries under 60,000 clones, approximately 80% recorded once. The sample is drawn from a study of a mutant IDH1 vaccine in newly diagnosed glioma. Overall study: Initiation of the vaccine course occurred 4-6 weeks after radiotherapy alone, or alongside temozolomide cycles.

This CDR3 has 11 residues. In germline, CDR1 is MNHEY, CDR2 SMNVEV (reference sequence). V was pared by 6 bases and J by 4 bases, with 4 bases between. The chain couples TRBV27 to TRBJ1-5; D not resolved. This TCR was recovered from a woman aged 40 to 55 with glioma. Some clones in this sample may be carry-over from other donors' samples. Sequenced material: PBMCs, taken from a glioma patient whose treatment included an IDH1 peptide vaccine. The DNA of the CDR3 is TGTGCCAGCAGACCTAATCAGCCCCAGCATTTT. This encodes CASRPNQPQHF.